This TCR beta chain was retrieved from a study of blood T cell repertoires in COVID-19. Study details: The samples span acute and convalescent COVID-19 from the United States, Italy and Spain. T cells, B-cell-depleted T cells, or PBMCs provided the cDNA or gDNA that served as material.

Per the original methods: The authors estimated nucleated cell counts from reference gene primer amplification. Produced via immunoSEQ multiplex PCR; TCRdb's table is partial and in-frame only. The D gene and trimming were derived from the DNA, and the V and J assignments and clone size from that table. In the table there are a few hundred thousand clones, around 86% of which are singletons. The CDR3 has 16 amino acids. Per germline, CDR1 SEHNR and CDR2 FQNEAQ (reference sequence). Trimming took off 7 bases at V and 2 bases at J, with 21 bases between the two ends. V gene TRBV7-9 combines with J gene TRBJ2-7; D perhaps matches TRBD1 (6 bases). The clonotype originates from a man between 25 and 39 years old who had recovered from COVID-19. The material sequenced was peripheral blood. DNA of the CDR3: TGTGCCAGCATTTCCAAGGTCGGGACACCTACCTACGAGCAGTACTTC. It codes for CASISKVGTPTYEQYF.